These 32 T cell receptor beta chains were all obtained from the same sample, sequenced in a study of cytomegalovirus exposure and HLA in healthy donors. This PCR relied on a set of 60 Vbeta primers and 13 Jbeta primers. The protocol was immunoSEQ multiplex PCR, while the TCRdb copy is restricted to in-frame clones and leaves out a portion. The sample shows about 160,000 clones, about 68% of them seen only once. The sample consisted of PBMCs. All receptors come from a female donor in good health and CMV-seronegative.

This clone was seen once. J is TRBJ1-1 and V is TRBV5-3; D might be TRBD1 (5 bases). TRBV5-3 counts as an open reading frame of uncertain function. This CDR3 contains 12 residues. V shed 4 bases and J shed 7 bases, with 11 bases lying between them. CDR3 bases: TGTGCCAGAAGCCAGGGACTGATTGAAGCTTTCTTT. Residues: CARSQGLIEAFF.

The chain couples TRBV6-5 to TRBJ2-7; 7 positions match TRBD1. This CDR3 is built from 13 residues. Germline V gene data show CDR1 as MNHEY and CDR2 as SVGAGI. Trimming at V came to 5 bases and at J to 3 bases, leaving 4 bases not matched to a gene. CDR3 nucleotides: TGTGCCAGCAGTGGGGGACAGATCTACGAGCAGTACTTC. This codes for CASSGGQIYEQYF.

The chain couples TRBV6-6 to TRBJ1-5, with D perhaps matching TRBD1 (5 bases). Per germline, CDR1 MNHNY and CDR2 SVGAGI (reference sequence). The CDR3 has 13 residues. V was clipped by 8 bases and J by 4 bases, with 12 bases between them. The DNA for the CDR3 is TGTGCCAGCCGGGGGGACGGTAATCAGCCCCAGCATTTT. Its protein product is CASRGDGNQPQHF.

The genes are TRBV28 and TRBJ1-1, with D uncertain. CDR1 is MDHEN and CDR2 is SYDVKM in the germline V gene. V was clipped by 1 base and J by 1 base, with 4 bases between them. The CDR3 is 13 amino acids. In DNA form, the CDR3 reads TGTGCCAGCAGTTTATTACAGAACACTGAAGCTTTCTTT. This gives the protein CASSLLQNTEAFF.

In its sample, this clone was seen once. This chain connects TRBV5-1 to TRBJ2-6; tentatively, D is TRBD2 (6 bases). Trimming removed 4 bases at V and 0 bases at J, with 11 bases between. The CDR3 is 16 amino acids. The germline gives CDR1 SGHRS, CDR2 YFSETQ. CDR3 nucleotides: TGCGCCAGCAGCCCTGGGACTTTCTCTGGGGCCAACGTCCTGACTTTC. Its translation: CASSPGTFSGANVLTF.

In DNA, the CDR3 is TGCGCCAGCAGTGAGGGGGTACAGGCCTACGAGCAGTACTTC. Translating it yields CASSEGVQAYEQYF. V is TRBV10-1 and J is TRBJ2-7, with a possible D match to TRBD1 (5 bases). The CDR3 sequence is 14 residues long. The V and J ends lost 2 bases and 2 bases respectively, with 10 bases between them. The V gene's germline CDR1 is WNHNN and CDR2 SYGVQD (reference sequence).

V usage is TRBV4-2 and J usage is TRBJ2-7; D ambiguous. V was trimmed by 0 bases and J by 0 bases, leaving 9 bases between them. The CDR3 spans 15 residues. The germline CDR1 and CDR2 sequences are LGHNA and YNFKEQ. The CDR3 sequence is CASSQDRKYSYEQYF. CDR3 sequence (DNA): TGTGCCAGCAGCCAAGACAGGAAATACTCCTACGAGCAGTACTTC.

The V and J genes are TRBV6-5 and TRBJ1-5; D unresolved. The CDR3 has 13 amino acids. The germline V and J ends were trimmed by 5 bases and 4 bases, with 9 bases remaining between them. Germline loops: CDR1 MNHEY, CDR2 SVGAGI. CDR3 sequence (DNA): TGTGCCAGCAGTAGTACCGGGAATCAGCCCCAGCATTTT. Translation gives CASSSTGNQPQHF.

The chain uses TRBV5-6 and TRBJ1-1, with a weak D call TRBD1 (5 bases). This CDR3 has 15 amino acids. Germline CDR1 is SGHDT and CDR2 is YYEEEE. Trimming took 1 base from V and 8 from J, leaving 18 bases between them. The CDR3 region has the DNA TGTGCCAGCAGCTTGACCTATGACAGAGACCCCGAAGCTTTCTTT. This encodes CASSLTYDRDPEAFF.

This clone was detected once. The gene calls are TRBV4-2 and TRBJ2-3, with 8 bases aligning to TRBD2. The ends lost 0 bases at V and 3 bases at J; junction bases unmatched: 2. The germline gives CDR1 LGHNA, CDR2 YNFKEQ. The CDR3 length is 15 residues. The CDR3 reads CASSQEAGGTDTQYF. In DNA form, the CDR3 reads TGTGCCAGCAGCCAAGAGGCGGGGGGTACAGATACGCAGTATTTT.

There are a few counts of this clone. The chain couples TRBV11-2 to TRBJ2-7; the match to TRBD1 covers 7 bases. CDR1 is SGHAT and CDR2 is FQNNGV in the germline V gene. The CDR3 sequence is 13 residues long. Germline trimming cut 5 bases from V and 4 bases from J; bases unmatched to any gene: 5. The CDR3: CASSHGTAYEQYF. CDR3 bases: TGTGCCAGCAGCCATGGGACAGCATACGAGCAGTACTTC.

The CDR3 region has the DNA TGTGCCTGGAGTCCCCTCGACAGGGGGGGTGAAAAACTGTTTTTT. This encodes CAWSPLDRGGEKLFF. The chain combines TRBV30 with TRBJ1-4; TRBD1 aligns across 9 bases. The CDR3 is 15 residues long. With V trimmed by 2 bases and J by 7 bases, 8 bases remained unmatched. Germline CDR1 reads GTSNPN; CDR2 reads SVGIG (reference sequence).

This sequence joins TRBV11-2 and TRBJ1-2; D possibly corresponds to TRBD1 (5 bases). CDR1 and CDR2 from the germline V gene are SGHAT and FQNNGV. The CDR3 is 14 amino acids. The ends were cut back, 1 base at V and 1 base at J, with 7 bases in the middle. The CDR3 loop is CASSLGQLNYGYTF. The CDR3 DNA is TGTGCCAGCAGCTTAGGACAGCTTAACTATGGCTACACCTTC.

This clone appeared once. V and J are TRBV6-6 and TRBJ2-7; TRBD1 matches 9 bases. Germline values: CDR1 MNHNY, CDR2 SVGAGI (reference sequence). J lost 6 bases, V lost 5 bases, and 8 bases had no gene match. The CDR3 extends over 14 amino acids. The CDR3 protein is CASSLQGASGEQYF. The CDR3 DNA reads TGTGCCAGCAGTCTACAGGGGGCTTCTGGCGAGCAGTACTTC.

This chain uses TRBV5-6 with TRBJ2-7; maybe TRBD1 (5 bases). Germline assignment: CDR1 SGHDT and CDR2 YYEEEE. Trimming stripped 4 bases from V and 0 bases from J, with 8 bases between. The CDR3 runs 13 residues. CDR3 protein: CASSQQVSYEQYF. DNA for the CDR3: TGTGCCAGCAGCCAACAGGTCTCCTACGAGCAGTACTTC.

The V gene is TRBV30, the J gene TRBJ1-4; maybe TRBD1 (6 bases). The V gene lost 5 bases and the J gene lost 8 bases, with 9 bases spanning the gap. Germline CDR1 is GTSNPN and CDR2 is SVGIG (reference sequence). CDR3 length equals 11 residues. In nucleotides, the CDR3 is TGTGCCTGGGGACAGAGCGAAAAACTGTTTTTT. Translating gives CAWGQSEKLFF.

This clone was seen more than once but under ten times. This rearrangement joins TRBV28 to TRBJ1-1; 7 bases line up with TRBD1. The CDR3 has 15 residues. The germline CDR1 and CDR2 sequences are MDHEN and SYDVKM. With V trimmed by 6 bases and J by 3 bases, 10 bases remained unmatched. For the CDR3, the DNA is TGTGCCAGCAGCCACAGGGGACGGAGGGACACTGAAGCTTTCTTT. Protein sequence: CASSHRGRRDTEAFF.

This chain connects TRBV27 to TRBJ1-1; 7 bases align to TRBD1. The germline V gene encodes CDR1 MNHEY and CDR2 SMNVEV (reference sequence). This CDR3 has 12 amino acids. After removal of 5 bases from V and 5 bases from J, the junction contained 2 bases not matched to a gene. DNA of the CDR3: TGTGCCAGCAGTAGACAGGGAACTGAAGCTTTCTTT. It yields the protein CASSRQGTEAFF.

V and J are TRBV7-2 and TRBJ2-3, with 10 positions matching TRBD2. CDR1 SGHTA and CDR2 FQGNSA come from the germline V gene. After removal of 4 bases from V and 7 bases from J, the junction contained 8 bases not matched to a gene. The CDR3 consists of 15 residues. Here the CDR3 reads CASSSQRGGLNTQYF. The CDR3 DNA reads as TGTGCCAGCAGCTCCCAGCGGGGGGGCCTAAATACGCAGTATTTT.

The CDR3 DNA follows: TGCGCCAGCAGCGTCGAGCGGGGGTACGAGCAGTACTTC. It yields the protein CASSVERGYEQYF. This rearrangement joins TRBV5-1 to TRBJ2-7; TRBD2 matches 8 bases. This CDR3 contains 13 residues. With V trimmed by 4 bases and J by 4 bases, 4 bases remained unmatched. Germline values: CDR1 SGHRS, CDR2 YFSETQ.

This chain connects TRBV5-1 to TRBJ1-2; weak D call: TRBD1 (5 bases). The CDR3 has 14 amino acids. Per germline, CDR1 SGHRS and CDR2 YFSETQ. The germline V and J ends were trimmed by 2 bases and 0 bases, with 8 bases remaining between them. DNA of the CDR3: TGCGCCAGCAGCTTACAGGTAGCTAACTATGGCTACACCTTC. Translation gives CASSLQVANYGYTF.

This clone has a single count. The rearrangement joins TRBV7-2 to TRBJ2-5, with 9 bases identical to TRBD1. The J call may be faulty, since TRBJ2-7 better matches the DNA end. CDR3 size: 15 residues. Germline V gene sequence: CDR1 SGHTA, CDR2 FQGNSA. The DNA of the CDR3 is TGTGCCAGCAGCTTCCGGGGGACAGGGCGTTACGAGCAGTACTTC. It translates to CASSFRGTGRYEQYF.

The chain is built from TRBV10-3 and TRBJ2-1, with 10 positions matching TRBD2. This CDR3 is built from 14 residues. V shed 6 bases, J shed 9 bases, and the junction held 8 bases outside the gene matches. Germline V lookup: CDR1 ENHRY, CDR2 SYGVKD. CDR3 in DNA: TGTGCCATCAGGGGGTCTAGCGGGAGCGGTGAGCAGTTCTTC. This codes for CAIRGSSGSGEQFF.

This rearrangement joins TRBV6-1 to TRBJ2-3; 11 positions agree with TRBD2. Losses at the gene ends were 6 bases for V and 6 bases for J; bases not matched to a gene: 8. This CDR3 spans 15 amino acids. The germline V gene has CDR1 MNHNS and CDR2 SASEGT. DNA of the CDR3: TGTGCCAGCAGACGAAAGCTAGCGGGGGGTGATACGCAGTATTTT. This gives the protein CASRRKLAGGDTQYF.

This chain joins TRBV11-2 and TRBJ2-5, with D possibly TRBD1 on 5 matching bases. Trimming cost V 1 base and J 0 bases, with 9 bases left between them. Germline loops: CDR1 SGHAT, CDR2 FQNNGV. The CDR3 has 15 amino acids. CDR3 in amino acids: CASSLGGRYQETQYF. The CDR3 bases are TGTGCCAGCAGCTTAGGGGGCAGATACCAAGAGACCCAGTACTTC.

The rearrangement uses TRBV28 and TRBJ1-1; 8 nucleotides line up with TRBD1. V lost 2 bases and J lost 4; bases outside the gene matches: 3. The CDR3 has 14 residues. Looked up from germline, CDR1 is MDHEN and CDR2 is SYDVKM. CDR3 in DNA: TGTGCCAGCAGTTTACACAGGGGGAGCACTGAAGCTTTCTTT. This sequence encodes CASSLHRGSTEAFF.

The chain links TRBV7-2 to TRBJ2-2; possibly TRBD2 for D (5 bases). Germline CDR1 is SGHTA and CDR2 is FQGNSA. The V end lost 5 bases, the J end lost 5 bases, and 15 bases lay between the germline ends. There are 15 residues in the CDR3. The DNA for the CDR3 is TGTGCCAGCAGCGCCACCCCGAGGGCGACCGGGGAGCTGTTTTTT. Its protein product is CASSATPRATGELFF. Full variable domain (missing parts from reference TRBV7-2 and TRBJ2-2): GAGVSQSPSNKVTEKGKDVELRCDPISGHTALYWYRQSLGQGLEFLIYFQGNSAPDKSGLPSDRFSAERTGGSVSTLTIQRTQQEDSAVYLCASSATPRATGELFFGEGSRLTVL.

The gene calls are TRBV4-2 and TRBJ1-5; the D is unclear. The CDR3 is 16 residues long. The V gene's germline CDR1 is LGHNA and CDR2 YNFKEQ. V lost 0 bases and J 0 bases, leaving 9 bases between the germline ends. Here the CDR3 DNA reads TGTGCCAGCAGCCAAGAGCAGGCTTATAGCAATCAGCCCCAGCATTTT. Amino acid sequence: CASSQEQAYSNQPQHF.

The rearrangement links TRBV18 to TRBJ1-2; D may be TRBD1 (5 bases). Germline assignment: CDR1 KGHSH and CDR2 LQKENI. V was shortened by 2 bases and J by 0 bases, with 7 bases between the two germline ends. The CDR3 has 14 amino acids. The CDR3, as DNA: TGTGCCAGCTCACCAGCGGGGGCTAACTATGGCTACACCTTC. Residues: CASSPAGANYGYTF.

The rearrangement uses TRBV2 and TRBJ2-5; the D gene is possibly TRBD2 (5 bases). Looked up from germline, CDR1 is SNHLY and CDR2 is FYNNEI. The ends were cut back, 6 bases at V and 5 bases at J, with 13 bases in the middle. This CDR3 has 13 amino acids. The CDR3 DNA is TGTGCCAGCAGGTCGGACTGGGCGGAGACCCAGTACTTC. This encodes CASRSDWAETQYF.

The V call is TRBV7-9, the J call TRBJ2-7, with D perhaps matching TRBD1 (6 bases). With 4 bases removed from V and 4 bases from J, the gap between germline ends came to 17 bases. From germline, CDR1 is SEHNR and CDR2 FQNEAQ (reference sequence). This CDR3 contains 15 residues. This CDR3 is CASSSPGHEQYEQYF. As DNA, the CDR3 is TGTGCCAGCAGCTCCCCGGGACACGAACAATACGAGCAGTACTTC.

The CDR3 protein is CASSPAYRLSGNTIYF. CDR3 in DNA: TGTGCCAGCTCACCAGCGTACAGGCTCTCTGGAAACACCATATATTTT. This chain joins TRBV18 and TRBJ1-3; tentative D call: TRBD1 (5 bases). Germline CDR1 KGHSH, CDR2 LQKENI. The CDR3 is made up of 16 amino acids. The V end lost 2 bases, the J end lost 0 bases, and 11 bases lay between the germline ends.